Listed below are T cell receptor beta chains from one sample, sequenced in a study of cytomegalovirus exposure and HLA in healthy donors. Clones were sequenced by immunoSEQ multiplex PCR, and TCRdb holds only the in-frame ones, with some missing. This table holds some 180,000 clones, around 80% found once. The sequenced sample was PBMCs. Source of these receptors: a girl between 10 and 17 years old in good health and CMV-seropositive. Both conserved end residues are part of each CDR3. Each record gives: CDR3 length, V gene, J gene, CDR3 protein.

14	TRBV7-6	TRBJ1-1	CASSPGGRSTEAFF
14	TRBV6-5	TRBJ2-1	CASSGQGAYNEQFF
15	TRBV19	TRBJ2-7	CASSCPWDSRYEQYF
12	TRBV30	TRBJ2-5	CAWTAGQETQYF
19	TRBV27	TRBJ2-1	CASSISGTSGRAPYNEQFF
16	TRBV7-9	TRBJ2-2	CASLTLGQKNTGELFF
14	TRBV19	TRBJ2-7	CASSRTVGSYEQYF
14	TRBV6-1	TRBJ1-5	CASSAGTGGKAVHF
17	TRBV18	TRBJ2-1	CASSPSFRLAGAGEQFF
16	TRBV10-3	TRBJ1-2	CAITRERDRGNYGYTF
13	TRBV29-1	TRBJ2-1	CSVLPGLSGIKFF
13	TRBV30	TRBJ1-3	CAWGRNFGNTIYF
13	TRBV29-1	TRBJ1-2	CSADVSSAIGYTF
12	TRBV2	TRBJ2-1	CASTRSYNEQFF
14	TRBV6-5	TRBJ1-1	CASSPIGEWTEAFF
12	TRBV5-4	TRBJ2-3	CASSLDWDTQYF
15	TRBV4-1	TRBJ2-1	CASSQDKMGLAAKFF
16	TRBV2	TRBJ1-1	CASSLSRTGAGTEAFF
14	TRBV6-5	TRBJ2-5	CASSYSAGRDEMYF
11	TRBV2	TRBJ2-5	CASSGGETQYF
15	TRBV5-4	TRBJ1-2	CASSPGQGGTSGYTF
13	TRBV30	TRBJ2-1	CAVTSGSYNEQFF
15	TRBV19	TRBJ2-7	CASKDRTGGRYEQYF
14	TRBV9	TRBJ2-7	CASSVRGQATEQYF
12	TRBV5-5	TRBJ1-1	CASSSWAGAPFF
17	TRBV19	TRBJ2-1	CASSVRVLAGGPGEQFF
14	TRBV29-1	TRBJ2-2	CSAEKQLNTGELFF
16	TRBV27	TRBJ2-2	CASTTIGGTNTGELFF
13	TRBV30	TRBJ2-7	CAWSVGGSYEQYF
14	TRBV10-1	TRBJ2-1	CASSRTSGSNEQFF
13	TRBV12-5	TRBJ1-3	CASVLSSGNTIYF
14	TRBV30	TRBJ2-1	CAWSFGTGAQEQFF
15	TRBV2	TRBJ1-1	CASSWKGAQGTEAFF
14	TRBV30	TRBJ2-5	CAWSFRGPRREQYF
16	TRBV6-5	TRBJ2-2	CASSYRAGANTGELFF
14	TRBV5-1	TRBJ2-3	CASRFRDHTDTQYF
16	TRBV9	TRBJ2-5	CASSQPRGQLQETQYF
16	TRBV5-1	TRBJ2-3	CASSPGRSRDTDTQYF
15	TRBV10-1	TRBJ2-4	CASSDGGAGGDIQYF
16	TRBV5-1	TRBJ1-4	CASSLQGGQKNEKLFF
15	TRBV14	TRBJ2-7	CASSRRTGGYGEQYF
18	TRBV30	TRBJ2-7	CAWSVPLVVRTSSYEQYF
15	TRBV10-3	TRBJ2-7	CAISESGSGSYEQYF
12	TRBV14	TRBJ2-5	CASSQDLTMQYF
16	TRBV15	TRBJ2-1	CATSRVRWEADNEQFF
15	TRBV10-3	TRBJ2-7	CAISETIQISYEQYF
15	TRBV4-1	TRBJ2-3	CASSHTSGSTDTQYF
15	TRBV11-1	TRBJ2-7	CASSSTSAFSYEQYF
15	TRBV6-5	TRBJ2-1	CASHAGTGVYNEQFF
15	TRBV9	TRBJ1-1	CASSVDGEATTEAFF
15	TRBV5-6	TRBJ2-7	CASSLVAGSAYEQYF
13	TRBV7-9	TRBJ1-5	CASSLDGYQPQHF
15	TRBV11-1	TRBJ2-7	CASSRRIEDSYEQYF
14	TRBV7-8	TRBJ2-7	CASSLVQAAYEQYF
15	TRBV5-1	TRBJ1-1	CASSPGGRWITEAFF